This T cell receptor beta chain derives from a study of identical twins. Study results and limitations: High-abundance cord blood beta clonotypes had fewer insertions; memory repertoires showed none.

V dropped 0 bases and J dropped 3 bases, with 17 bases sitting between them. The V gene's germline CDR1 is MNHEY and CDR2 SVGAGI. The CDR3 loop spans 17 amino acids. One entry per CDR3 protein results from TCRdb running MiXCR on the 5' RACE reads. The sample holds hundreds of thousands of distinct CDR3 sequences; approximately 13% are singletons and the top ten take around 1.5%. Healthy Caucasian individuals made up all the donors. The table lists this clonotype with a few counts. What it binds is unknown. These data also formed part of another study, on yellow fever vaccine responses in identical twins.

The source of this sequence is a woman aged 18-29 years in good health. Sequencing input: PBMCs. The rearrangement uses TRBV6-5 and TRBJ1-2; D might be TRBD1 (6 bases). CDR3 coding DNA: TGTGCCAGCAGTTACTCCCTGGATACAGGGCTTGACTATGGCTACACCTTC. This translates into CASSYSLDTGLDYGYTF.